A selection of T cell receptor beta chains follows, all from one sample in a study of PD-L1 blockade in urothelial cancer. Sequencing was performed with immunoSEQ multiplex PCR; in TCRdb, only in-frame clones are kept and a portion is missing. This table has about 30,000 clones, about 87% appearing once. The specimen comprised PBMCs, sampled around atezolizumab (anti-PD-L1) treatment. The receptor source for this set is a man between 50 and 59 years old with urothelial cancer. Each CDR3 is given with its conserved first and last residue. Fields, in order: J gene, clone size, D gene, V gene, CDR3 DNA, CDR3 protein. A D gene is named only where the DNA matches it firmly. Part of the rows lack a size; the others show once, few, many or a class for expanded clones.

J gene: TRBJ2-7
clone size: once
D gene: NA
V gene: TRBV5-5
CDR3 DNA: TGTGCCAGCAGCCCCATCCAGAGCAGTACTAGCTCCTACGAGCAGTACTTC
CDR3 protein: CASSPIQSSTSSYEQYF

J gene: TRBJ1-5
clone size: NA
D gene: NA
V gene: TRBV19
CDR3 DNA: TGTGCCAGTAGTGGCGGCCAGCCCCAGCATTTT
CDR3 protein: CASSGGQPQHF

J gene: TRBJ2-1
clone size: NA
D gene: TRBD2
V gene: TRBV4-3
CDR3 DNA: TGCGCCAGCAGCCAAGAAAGGGGGACTAGCGGCTACAATGAGCAGTTCTTC
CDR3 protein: CASSQERGTSGYNEQFF

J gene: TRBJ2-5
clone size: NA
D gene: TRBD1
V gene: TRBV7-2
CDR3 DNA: TGTGCCAGCAGCCCCTGGGGACAGGGGAAAAAGTACTTC
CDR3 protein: CASSPWGQGKKYF

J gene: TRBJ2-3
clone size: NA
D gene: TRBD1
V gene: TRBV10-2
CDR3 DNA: TGCGCCAGTGGGACAGGGACGACCACAGATACGCAGTATTTT
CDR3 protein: CASGTGTTTDTQYF

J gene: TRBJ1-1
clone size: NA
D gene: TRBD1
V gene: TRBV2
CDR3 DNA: TGTGCCAGCAGTGACCTGGGACAGGGGAGCACTGAAGCTTTCTTT
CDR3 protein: CASSDLGQGSTEAFF

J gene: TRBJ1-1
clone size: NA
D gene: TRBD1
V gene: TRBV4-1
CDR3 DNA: TGCGCCAGCAGCCTTGACAGGGTTGGGGAAGCTTTCTTT
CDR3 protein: CASSLDRVGEAFF

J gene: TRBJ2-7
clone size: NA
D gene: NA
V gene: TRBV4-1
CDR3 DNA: TGCGCCAGCAGCCTCGGACTGATCTCTTACGAGCAGTACTTC
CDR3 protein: CASSLGLISYEQYF

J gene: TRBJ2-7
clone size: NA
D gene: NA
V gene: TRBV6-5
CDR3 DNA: TGTGCCAGCAGTTACTCGCGGAGGGGCTACGAGCAGTACTTC
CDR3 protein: CASSYSRRGYEQYF

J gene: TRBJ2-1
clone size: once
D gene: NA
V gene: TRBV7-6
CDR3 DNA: TGTGCCAGCAGCTTCAGGAGCGGGAGAAGGGGGCATGAGCAGTTCTTC
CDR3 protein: CASSFRSGRRGHEQFF

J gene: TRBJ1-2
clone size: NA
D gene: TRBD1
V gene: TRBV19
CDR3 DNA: TGTGCCAGTAGCACAGGGGTCGGGGGCTACACCTTC
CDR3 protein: CASSTGVGGYTF

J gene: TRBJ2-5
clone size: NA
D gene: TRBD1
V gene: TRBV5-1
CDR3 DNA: TGCGCCAGCAGCCCGGGGACAGGGGGAGAGACCCAGTACTTC
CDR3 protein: CASSPGTGGETQYF

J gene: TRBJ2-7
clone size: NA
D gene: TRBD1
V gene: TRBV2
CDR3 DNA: TGTGCCAGCGTACCCGGGACAGGGCCCCCGGGCGAGCAGTACTTC
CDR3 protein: CASVPGTGPPGEQYF

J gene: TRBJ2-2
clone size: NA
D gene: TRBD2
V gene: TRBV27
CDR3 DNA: TGTGCCAGCAGTTTAGTTCCCAGCGGGGCCGGGGAGCTGTTTTTT
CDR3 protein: CASSLVPSGAGELFF

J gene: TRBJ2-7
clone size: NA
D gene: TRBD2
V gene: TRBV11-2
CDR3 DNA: TGTGCCAGCGGGGGACTAGCGGGGTACGAGCAGTACTTC
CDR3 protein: CASGGLAGYEQYF

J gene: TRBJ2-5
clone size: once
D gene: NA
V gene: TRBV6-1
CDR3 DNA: TGTGCCAGCAGTGAAGATCCGGGATCTGAGGAGACCCAGTACTTC
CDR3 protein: CASSEDPGSEETQYF

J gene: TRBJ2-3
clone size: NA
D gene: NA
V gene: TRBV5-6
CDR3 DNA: TGTGCCAGCACCCTCAAGTGGGGGGGCGTAGATACGCAGTATTTT
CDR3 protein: CASTLKWGGVDTQYF

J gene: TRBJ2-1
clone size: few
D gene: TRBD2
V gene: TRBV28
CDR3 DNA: TGTGCCAGCAGTTTGCCGCGAGCGGGAGTCTTAACACCCAGGTACAATGAGCAGTTCTTC
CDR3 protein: CASSLPRAGVLTPRYNEQFF

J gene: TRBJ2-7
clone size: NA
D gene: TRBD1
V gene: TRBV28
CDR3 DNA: TGTGCCAGCACCGCCGGGACAGCCGGTCTCGAGCAGTACTTC
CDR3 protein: CASTAGTAGLEQYF

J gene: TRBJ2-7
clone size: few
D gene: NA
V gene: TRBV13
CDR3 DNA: TGTGCCAGCAAGGTAAAACTAGATGCCCACTACGAGCAGTACTTC
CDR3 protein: CASKVKLDAHYEQYF

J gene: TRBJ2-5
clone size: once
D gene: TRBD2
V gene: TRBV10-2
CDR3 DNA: TGCGCCAGCAGTGTAACTAGCGGGGGGGTAGAGACCCAGTACTTC
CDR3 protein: CASSVTSGGVETQYF

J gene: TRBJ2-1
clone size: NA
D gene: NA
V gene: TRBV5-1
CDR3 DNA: TGCGCCAGCAGCTTGGGACTTACTAGTGAAGGGAATGAGCAGTTCTTC
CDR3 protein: CASSLGLTSEGNEQFF

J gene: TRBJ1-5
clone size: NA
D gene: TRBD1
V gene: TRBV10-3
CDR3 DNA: TGTGCCATCAGTTCGGGACAGGTTAATCAGCCCCAGCATTTT
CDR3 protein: CAISSGQVNQPQHF

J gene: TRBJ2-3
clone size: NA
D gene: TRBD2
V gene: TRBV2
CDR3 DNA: TGTGCCAGCAGTGATAGACTAGCGGGAACTACGCAGTATTTT
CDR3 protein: CASSDRLAGTTQYF

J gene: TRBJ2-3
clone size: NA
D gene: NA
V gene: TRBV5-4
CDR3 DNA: TGTGCCAGCAGCTTGGATACCAGGGTCCCCACAGATACGCAGTATTTT
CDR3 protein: CASSLDTRVPTDTQYF

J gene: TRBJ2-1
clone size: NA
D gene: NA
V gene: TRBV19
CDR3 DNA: TGTGCCAGTATTTCAGGTTACAATGAGCAGTTCTTC
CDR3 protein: CASISGYNEQFF

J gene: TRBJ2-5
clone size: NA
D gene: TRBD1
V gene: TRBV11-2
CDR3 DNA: TGTGCCAGCAGCTTAGAATTTAGACAGGGAGTAGGGCAAGAGACCCAGTACTTC
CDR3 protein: CASSLEFRQGVGQETQYF

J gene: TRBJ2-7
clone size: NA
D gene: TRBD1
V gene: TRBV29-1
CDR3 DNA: TGCAGCGCGGGACAGAACTCCTACGAGCAGTACTTC
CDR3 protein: CSAGQNSYEQYF

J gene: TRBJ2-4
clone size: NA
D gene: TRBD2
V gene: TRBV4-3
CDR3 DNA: TGCGCCAGCAGCCCCATAGGGACTAGCGGGAGAGACATTCAGTACTTC
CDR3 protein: CASSPIGTSGRDIQYF

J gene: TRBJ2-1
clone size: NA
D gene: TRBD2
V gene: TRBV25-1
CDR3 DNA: TGTGCCTCCCAGCCCCCCCGTAGCGGGGGGTACAATGAGCAGTTCTTC
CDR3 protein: CASQPPRSGGYNEQFF

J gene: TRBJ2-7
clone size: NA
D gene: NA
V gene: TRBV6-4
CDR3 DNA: TGTGCCAGCAGTGACTCTCATTTC
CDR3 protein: CASSDSHF

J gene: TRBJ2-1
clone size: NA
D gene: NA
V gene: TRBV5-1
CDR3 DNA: TGCGCCAGAGTATGGAGAAGCTCCTACAATGAGCAGTTCTTC
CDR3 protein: CARVWRSSYNEQFF

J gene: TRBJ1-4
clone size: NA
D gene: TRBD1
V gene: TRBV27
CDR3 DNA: TGTGCCAGCAGAAACAGGGGGGGAATTGAAAAACTGTTTTTT
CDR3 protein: CASRNRGGIEKLFF

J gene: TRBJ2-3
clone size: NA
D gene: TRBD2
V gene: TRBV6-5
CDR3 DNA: TGTGCCAGCACTCTTAGCGGGGGTGCAGATACGCAGTATTTT
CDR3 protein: CASTLSGGADTQYF

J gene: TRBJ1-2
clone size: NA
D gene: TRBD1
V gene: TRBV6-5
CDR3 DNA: TGTGCCAGCAGTTCCGATGGACAGGGAAGAGGCGGCTACACCTTC
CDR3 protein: CASSSDGQGRGGYTF